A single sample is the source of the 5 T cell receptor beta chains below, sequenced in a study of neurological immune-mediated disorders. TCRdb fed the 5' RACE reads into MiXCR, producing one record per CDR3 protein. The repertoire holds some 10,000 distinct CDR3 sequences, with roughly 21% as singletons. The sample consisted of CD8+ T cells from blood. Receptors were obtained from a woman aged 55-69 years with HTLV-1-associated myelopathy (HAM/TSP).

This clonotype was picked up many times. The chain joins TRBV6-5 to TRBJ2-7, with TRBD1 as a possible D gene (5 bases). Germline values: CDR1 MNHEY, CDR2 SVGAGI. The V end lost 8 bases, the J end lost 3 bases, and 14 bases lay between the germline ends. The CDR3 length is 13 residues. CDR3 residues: CASGEGAFYEQYF. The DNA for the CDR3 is TGTGCCAGCGGTGAAGGGGCCTTCTACGAGCAGTACTTC.

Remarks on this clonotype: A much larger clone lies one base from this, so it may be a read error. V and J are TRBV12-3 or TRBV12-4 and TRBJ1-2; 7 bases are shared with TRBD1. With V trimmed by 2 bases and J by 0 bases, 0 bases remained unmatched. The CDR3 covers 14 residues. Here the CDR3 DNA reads TGTGCCAGCAGTTTACAGGGGGCTAACTATGGCTACACCTTC. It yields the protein CASSLQGANYGYTF.

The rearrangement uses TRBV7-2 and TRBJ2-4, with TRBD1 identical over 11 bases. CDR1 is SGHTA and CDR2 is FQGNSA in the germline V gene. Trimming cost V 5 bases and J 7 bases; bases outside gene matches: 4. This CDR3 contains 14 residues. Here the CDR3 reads CASSLGTGGNIQYF. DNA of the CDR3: TGTGCCAGCAGCCTCGGGACAGGGGGTAACATTCAGTACTTC.

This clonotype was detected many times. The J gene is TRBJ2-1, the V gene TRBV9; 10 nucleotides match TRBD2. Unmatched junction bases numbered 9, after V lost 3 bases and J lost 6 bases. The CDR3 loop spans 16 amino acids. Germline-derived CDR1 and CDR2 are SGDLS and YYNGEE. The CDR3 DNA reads TGTGCCAGCAGCGAGAAGAGCGGGGGGGCCGCCAATGAGCAGTTCTTC. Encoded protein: CASSEKSGGAANEQFF. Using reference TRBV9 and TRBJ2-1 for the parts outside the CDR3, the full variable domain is DSGVTQTPKHLITATGQRVTLRCSPRSGDLSVYWYQQSLDQGLQFLIQYYNGEERAKGNILERFSAQQFPDLHSELNLSSLELGDSALYFCASSEKSGGAANEQFFGPGTRLTVL.

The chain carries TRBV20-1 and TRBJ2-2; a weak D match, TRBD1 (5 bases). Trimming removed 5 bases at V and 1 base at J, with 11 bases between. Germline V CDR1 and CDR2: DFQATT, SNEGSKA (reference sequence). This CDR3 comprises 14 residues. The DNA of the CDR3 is TGCAGTGCTTGGGGCGACTTGAACACCGGGGAGCTGTTTTTT. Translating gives CSAWGDLNTGELFF.